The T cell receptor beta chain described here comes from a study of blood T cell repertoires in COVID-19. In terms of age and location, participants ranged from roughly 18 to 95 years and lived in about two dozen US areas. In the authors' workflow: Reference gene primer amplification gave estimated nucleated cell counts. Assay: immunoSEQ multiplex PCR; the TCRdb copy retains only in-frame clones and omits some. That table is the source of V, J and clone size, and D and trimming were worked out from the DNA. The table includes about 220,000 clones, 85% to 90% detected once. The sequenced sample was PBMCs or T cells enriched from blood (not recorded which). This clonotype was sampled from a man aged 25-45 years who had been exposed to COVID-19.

CDR3 residues: CASSLLGGTEAFF. The CDR3, as DNA: TGTGCCAGCAGTTTACTCGGGGGGACTGAAGCTTTCTTT. The rearrangement links TRBV12-3 or TRBV12-4 to TRBJ1-1, with D possibly TRBD1 on 5 matching bases. The CDR3 spans 13 residues. The germline V and J ends were trimmed by 2 bases and 5 bases, with 9 bases remaining between them.